The entry below gives a single T cell receptor (beta chain) sequence along with its context. The antigen remains undetermined. This sample was included in a study of T cells in Graves' hyperthyroidism and ophthalmopathy. General observations from the study: The model identified upcoming ophthalmopathy a median about 6.5 months ahead of onset.

TCR beta CDR3 sequences were amplified from RNA transcripts. Initially, a first-round RT-PCR of the TCR CDR3 employed the HTBI primer set. TCRdb processed the multiplex PCR reads anew with MiXCR; each CDR3 protein has one entry. This table holds approximately 300,000 distinct CDR3 sequences, roughly 18% found once. In germline, CDR1 is SQVTM, CDR2 ANQGSEA. V shed 5 bases, J shed 6 bases, and the junction held 8 bases outside the gene matches. CDR3 length: 13 amino acids. The clonotype originates from a man aged 50 or older with Graves' ophthalmopathy. Sequenced material: blood. V and J are TRBV29-1 and TRBJ1-1; 8 bases map to TRBD1. CDR3 region: CSVIGQGISEAFF. The CDR3 DNA reads as TGCAGCGTTATTGGACAGGGTATATCTGAAGCTTTCTTT.